Below are 10 T cell receptor beta chains sequenced from a single sample in a study of T cells in Graves' hyperthyroidism and ophthalmopathy. The TCR beta CDR3 regions underwent amplification using RNA transcripts as the source. With the HTBI primer set, the TCR CDR3 went through a first round of RT-PCR. TCRdb recomputed calls from the multiplex PCR reads with MiXCR, one row per CDR3 protein. The data contain approximately 490,000 distinct CDR3 sequences, 22% of them singletons. What was sequenced was blood. The receptor set was obtained from a woman aged 70-85 years with Graves' ophthalmopathy.

This clonotype turned up a few times. This sequence joins TRBV27 and TRBJ2-1; TRBD2 agrees at 10 bases. The CDR3 length is 17 residues. Germline-derived CDR1 and CDR2 are MNHEY and SMNVEV (reference sequence). V shed 2 bases and J 1 base; nucleotides not matched to a gene: 5. CDR3 DNA: TGTGCCAGCAGTTTAATCCCGGGACTAGCGTCCTACAATGAGCAGTTCTTC. Translated, it gives CASSLIPGLASYNEQFF.

The rearrangement links TRBV6-2 or TRBV6-3 to TRBJ1-1, with 9 bases identical to TRBD1. Germline CDR1 is MNHEY and CDR2 is SVGEGT. Trimming removed 5 bases from V and 4 bases from J; junction bases left unmatched: 11. The CDR3 length is 16 residues. DNA of the CDR3: TGTGCCAGCAGTAGAGGACAGGGGTTGGAGAGCACTGAAGCTTTCTTT. Translating gives CASSRGQGLESTEAFF.

The genes are TRBV25-1 and TRBJ2-1; 8 bases map to TRBD1. CDR1 and CDR2 (germline): MGHDK, SYGVNS. This CDR3 region has 14 residues. Trimming cost V 1 base and J 7 bases; bases outside gene matches: 3. The CDR3 DNA is TGTGCCAGCAGTGAATGGACAGGGAATAATGAGCAGTTCTTC. This encodes CASSEWTGNNEQFF. The entire variable domain, with the rest obtained from reference TRBV25-1 and TRBJ2-1, is as follows: EADIYQTPRYLVIGTGKKITLECSQTMGHDKMYWYQQDPGMELHLIHYSYGVNSTEKGDLSSESTVSRIRTEHFPLTLESARPSHTSQYLCASSEWTGNNEQFFGPGTRLTVL.

The rearrangement links TRBV5-1 to TRBJ2-1; either TRBD1 or TRBD2 may fit D (5 bases each). There are 15 residues in the CDR3. Germline CDR1 reads SGHRS; CDR2 reads YFSETQ. Between the trimmed V and J ends, which lost 0 bases and 8 bases, there was a span of 15 bases. CDR3: CASSLASGRGYEQFF. The CDR3 DNA reads as TGCGCCAGCAGCTTGGCATCGGGACGGGGATATGAGCAGTTCTTC.

This chain uses TRBV7-2 with TRBJ1-3; TRBD1 is a possible D gene (5 bases). Germline V gene lookup returns CDR1 SGHTA and CDR2 FQGNSA. There are 17 residues in the CDR3. Trimming shortened V by 5 bases and J by 0 bases, and 17 bases separated the two germline ends. In DNA form, the CDR3 reads TGTGCCAGCAGCACCGCCGGGACGCAGACCTCTGGAAACACCATATATTTT. As protein: CASSTAGTQTSGNTIYF.

There are many counts of this clonotype. The rearrangement uses TRBV11-2 and TRBJ2-1; 11 bases agree with TRBD2. CDR3 size: 18 residues. V was clipped by 3 bases and J by 7 bases; unmatched bases: 14. Germline V gene sequence: CDR1 SGHAT, CDR2 FQNNGV. The CDR3 sequence is CASSLFDTSGSRMNEQFF. The CDR3 nucleotides read TGTGCCAGCAGCTTGTTTGACACTAGCGGGAGTCGAATGAATGAGCAGTTCTTC. The full variable domain, completed using reference TRBV11-2 and TRBJ2-1, is EAGVAQSPRYKIIEKRQSVAFWCNPISGHATLYWYQQILGQGPKLLIQFQNNGVVDDSQLPKDRFSAERLKGVDSTLKIQPAKLEDSAVYLCASSLFDTSGSRMNEQFFGPGTRLTVL.

The chain employs TRBV5-1 and TRBJ1-4; D remains unclear. The CDR3 extends over 16 amino acids. CDR1 and CDR2 from the germline V gene are SGHRS and YFSETQ. V was cut by 0 bases and J by 4 bases, with 13 bases left in between. This CDR3 is CASSLGAQTNNEKLFF. The CDR3 coding sequence is TGCGCCAGCAGCTTGGGAGCCCAAACTAATAATGAAAAACTGTTTTTT.

V is TRBV28 and J is TRBJ1-5, with D perhaps matching TRBD1 (5 bases). Germline CDR1 reads MDHEN; CDR2 reads SYDVKM. This CDR3 has 18 residues. V was pared by 5 bases and J by 0 bases, with 20 bases between. This CDR3 reads CASSSWILGRYSNQPQHF. The CDR3 DNA is TGTGCCAGCAGTAGTTGGATTTTGGGGCGCTATAGCAATCAGCCCCAGCATTTT.

CDR3 sequence reads: CATSDLWTGANSPLHF. In DNA form, the CDR3 reads TGTGCCACCAGTGACCTATGGACAGGGGCTAATTCACCCCTCCACTTT. This chain links TRBV24-1 with TRBJ1-6; 9 bases line up with TRBD1. After removal of 4 bases from V and 6 bases from J, the junction contained 6 bases not matched to a gene. The CDR3 loop spans 16 amino acids. The germline V gene encodes CDR1 KGHDR and CDR2 SFDVKD.

The chain uses TRBV12-3 or TRBV12-4 and TRBJ2-5; 9 bases agree with TRBD2. The CDR3 has 15 amino acids. Trimming cost V 4 bases and J 0 bases; bases outside gene matches: 3. This chain's CDR3 is CASSSGLANQETQYF. The CDR3 coding sequence is TGTGCCAGCAGTTCCGGACTAGCGAACCAAGAGACCCAGTACTTC.